The next 31 T cell receptor beta chains were all read from a single sample in a study of T cell changes during pregnancy in multiple sclerosis. Only in-frame clones appear in the TCRdb table, and some are missing; sequencing was by immunoSEQ multiplex PCR. The data contain about 70,000 clones, 75% to 95% of them singletons. Source: peripheral blood, taken in the first trimester of pregnancy. These receptors all stem from a female donor with multiple sclerosis, enrolled in a pregnancy study.

The chain recombines TRBV30 with TRBJ2-7; D call uncertain. CDR1 is GTSNPN and CDR2 is SVGIG in the germline V gene (reference sequence). This CDR3 is 12 amino acids long. V lost 1 base and J 3 bases, leaving 7 bases between the germline ends. This CDR3 reads CAWSGSGYEQYF. In DNA, the CDR3 is TGTGCCTGGAGTGGCAGTGGCTACGAGCAGTACTTC.

The rearrangement joins TRBV28 to TRBJ2-7; D perhaps matches TRBD2 (6 bases). CDR1 is MDHEN and CDR2 is SYDVKM in the germline V gene. The CDR3 loop spans 13 amino acids. The V end was cut by 10 bases, the J end by 7 bases, with 20 bases between. This CDR3 reads CAIRDSGLGEQYF. The CDR3 DNA reads TGTGCCATCCGGGACTCGGGCCTAGGAGAGCAGTACTTC.

The CDR3 sequence is CASSAGTNYGYTF. In nucleotides, the CDR3 is TGTGCCAGCAGCGCCGGGACAAACTATGGCTACACCTTC. V usage is TRBV11-1 and J usage is TRBJ1-2; a weak D match, TRBD1 (6 bases). Looked up from germline, CDR1 is SGHAT and CDR2 is FQDESV (reference sequence). Trimming removed 5 bases from V and 2 bases from J, with 9 bases in between. This CDR3 contains 13 residues.

The CDR3 sequence: CASSKGPGGTGELFF. The CDR3 DNA follows: TGTGCCAGCAGCAAAGGACCAGGGGGCACCGGGGAGCTGTTTTTT. This chain uses TRBV21-1 with TRBJ2-2; the table's D call, TRBD1, was not checked against the DNA. TRBV21-1 constitutes a pseudogene. The CDR3 has 15 amino acids.

The chain employs TRBV5-4 and TRBJ1-2; 10 nucleotides agree with TRBD1. The length of the CDR3 is 14 residues. The germline V gene encodes CDR1 SGHNT and CDR2 YYREEE (reference sequence). V was clipped by 4 bases and J by 4 bases; unmatched bases: 4. CDR3: CASSGGQGRYGYTF. CDR3 bases: TGTGCCAGCAGCGGGGGACAGGGGCGCTATGGCTACACCTTC.

The chain combines TRBV30 with TRBJ2-3; TRBD2 matches at 10 bases. Germline V gives CDR1 GTSNPN, CDR2 SVGIG (reference sequence). This CDR3 has 15 residues. V lost 3 bases, J lost 5 bases, and 8 bases stayed unmatched. The chain's CDR3 is CAWRGKAGGRDTQYF. The CDR3 nucleotides read TGTGCCTGGAGGGGGAAAGCGGGGGGGCGAGATACGCAGTATTTT.

This sequence joins TRBV5-5 and TRBJ1-1, with 7 positions matching TRBD1. This CDR3 has 15 residues. Trimming took 4 bases from V and 0 from J; bases not matched to a gene: 6. CDR1 and CDR2 from the germline V gene are SGHKS and YYEKEE (reference sequence). CDR3 loop: CASSITQGVNTEAFF. The CDR3 DNA reads TGTGCCAGCAGCATAACCCAGGGGGTGAACACTGAAGCTTTCTTT.

This clone was seen a handful of times. The chain uses TRBV6-5 and TRBJ1-1, with D maybe TRBD1 (5 bases). The CDR3 has 12 residues. Trimming stripped 6 bases from V and 5 bases from J, with 10 bases between. Germline CDR1 and CDR2: MNHEY and SVGAGI. The CDR3 DNA reads as TGTGCCAGCAGGTTACGGGGGACTGAAGCTTTCTTT. It is translated as CASRLRGTEAFF.

This chain connects TRBV30 to TRBJ1-5, with D hard to call. Germline assignment: CDR1 GTSNPN and CDR2 SVGIG (reference sequence). The V gene lost 0 bases and the J gene lost 3 bases, with 9 bases spanning the gap. The CDR3 covers 14 residues. CDR3 DNA: TGTGCCTGGAGTGTAGGCGGTTCCAATCAGCCCCAGCATTTT. Translating gives CAWSVGGSNQPQHF.

A note on this clone: At one end the junction does not follow the germline gene, possibly because of a read error. CDR3 in DNA: TGTGCCAGCAGAGAACAGGGGGCCTGGTGCTTC. Translation: CASREQGAWCF. The chain employs TRBV2 and TRBJ2-7, with 9 bases fitting TRBD1. There are 11 residues in the CDR3. CDR1 SNHLY and CDR2 FYNNEI come from the germline V gene.

This chain joins TRBV10-3 and TRBJ1-1, with 7 nucleotides matching TRBD1. The CDR3 contains 15 residues. CDR1 is ENHRY and CDR2 is SYGVKD in the germline V gene. Germline trimming cut 2 bases from V and 2 bases from J; bases unmatched to any gene: 5. The CDR3 loop is CAISEEGTVNTEAFF. In DNA form, the CDR3 reads TGTGCCATCAGTGAGGAGGGGACAGTAAACACTGAAGCTTTCTTT.

The V gene is TRBV10-3, the J gene TRBJ2-2, with 9 bases fitting TRBD2. The V and J ends lost 2 bases and 7 bases, in that order; junction bases with no gene match: 5. This CDR3 contains 15 residues. Germline CDR1 reads ENHRY; CDR2 reads SYGVKD. CDR3 sequence reads: CAISEGGRAGGELFF. CDR3 in DNA: TGTGCCATCAGTGAGGGCGGGAGGGCCGGCGGGGAGCTGTTTTTT.

This clone was found once. This rearrangement joins TRBV9 to TRBJ2-2, with unresolved D. Between the trimmed V and J ends, which lost 3 bases and 4 bases, there was a span of 7 bases. The CDR3 spans 13 residues. In germline, CDR1 is SGDLS, CDR2 YYNGEE. CDR3 DNA sequence: TGTGCCAGCAGCGCCCCATCCACCGGGGAGCTGTTTTTT. As protein: CASSAPSTGELFF.

The chain is built from TRBV7-3 and TRBJ2-2; D is unclear. The V end lost 5 bases, the J end lost 6 bases, and 7 bases lay between the germline ends. The CDR3 is made up of 12 amino acids. Germline V gene lookup returns CDR1 SGHTA and CDR2 FQGTGA. The CDR3 spells CASSPQAGELFF. The CDR3, as DNA: TGTGCCAGCAGCCCGCAGGCCGGGGAGCTGTTTTTT.

This clone was seen a handful of times. The chain uses TRBV30 and TRBJ1-1; perhaps TRBD1 as D (6 bases). CDR3 length equals 12 residues. Germline V gene data show CDR1 as GTSNPN and CDR2 as SVGIG (reference sequence). V shed 4 bases and J shed 10 bases, with 16 bases lying between them. CDR3 loop: CAWTKGGPVAFF. In DNA, the CDR3 is TGTGCCTGGACCAAGGGGGGGCCAGTAGCTTTCTTT.

The chain recombines TRBV29-1 with TRBJ1-2; 10 nucleotides line up with TRBD1. The trim removed 3 bases at V and 2 bases at J, leaving 0 bases unmatched. This CDR3 comprises 13 residues. Germline V lookup: CDR1 SQVTM, CDR2 ANQGSEA. CDR3 sequence reads: CSVEDRGNYGYTF. DNA of the CDR3: TGCAGCGTTGAGGACAGGGGGAACTATGGCTACACCTTC. Variable domain in full (rest from reference TRBV29-1 and TRBJ1-2): SAVISQKPSRDICQRGTSLTIQCQVDSQVTMMFWYRQQPGQSLTLIATANQGSEATYESGFVIDKFPISRPNLTFSTLTVSNMSPEDSSIYLCSVEDRGNYGYTFGSGTRLTVV.

The rearrangement links TRBV7-2 to TRBJ2-2; TRBD2 aligns across 10 bases. V shed 2 bases and J 1 base; nucleotides not matched to a gene: 1. This CDR3 has 16 residues. Per germline, CDR1 SGHTA and CDR2 FQGNSA. The CDR3 protein is CASSLTSGKNTGELFF. DNA of the CDR3: TGTGCCAGCAGCTTAACTAGCGGGAAGAACACCGGGGAGCTGTTTTTT.

This clone was recorded once. The chain joins TRBV7-8 to TRBJ1-5; tentative D call: TRBD1 (6 bases). CDR3 length: 14 amino acids. Germline V gives CDR1 SGHVS, CDR2 FQNEAQ. The V and J ends lost 1 base and 7 bases respectively, with 11 bases between them. The CDR3, as DNA: TGTGCCAGCAGCTTAGGGCGGGGGCGCCAGCCCCAGCATTTT. It specifies CASSLGRGRQPQHF.

The V and J genes are TRBV11-2 and TRBJ1-1; D is possibly TRBD1 (5 bases). V was pared by 5 bases and J by 4 bases, with 11 bases between. CDR1 and CDR2 (germline): SGHAT, FQNNGV. The CDR3 runs to 13 residues. The CDR3 nucleotides read TGTGCCAGCAGCGTCGGAAGGGGCACTGAAGCTTTCTTT. Translation: CASSVGRGTEAFF.

This chain joins TRBV27 and TRBJ2-3; possible D gene TRBD2, 6 bases. V lost 3 bases and J 2 bases, leaving 15 bases between the germline ends. The CDR3 loop spans 16 amino acids. The germline CDR1 and CDR2 sequences are MNHEY and SMNVEV (reference sequence). The CDR3 sequence: CASSLRGRSNTDTQYF. The CDR3 DNA is TGTGCCAGCAGTTTGCGAGGGAGGTCCAACACAGATACGCAGTATTTT.

CDR3 DNA sequence: TGTGCCAGCAGCCCCGGGCCGGGACAGGGGACCTATGGCTACACCTTC. It yields the protein CASSPGPGQGTYGYTF. The chain joins TRBV11-1 to TRBJ1-2; TRBD1 matches 10 bases. The CDR3 length is 16 residues. V gave up 5 bases and J gave up 4 bases; unmatched junction bases: 10. In germline, CDR1 is SGHAT, CDR2 FQDESV (reference sequence).

The J gene is TRBJ1-2, the V gene TRBV5-4, with no clear D. The CDR3 extends over 14 amino acids. Per germline, CDR1 SGHNT and CDR2 YYREEE (reference sequence). The V end lost 4 bases, the J end lost 8 bases, and 18 bases lay between the germline ends. The CDR3 spells CASSLQDLGYGYTF. CDR3 sequence (DNA): TGTGCCAGCAGCCTCCAGGACTTGGGGTACGGCTACACCTTC.

The rearrangement joins TRBV13 to TRBJ1-3, with 9 bases identical to TRBD1. The CDR3 contains 17 residues. Germline values: CDR1 PRHDT, CDR2 FYEKMQ (reference sequence). The junction had 6 bases not matched to a gene; V was cut back by 3 bases and J by 0 bases. The CDR3 sequence is CASSFRQGGFSGNTIYF. The CDR3 DNA reads TGTGCCAGCAGCTTCAGACAGGGGGGTTTCTCTGGAAACACCATATATTTT.

This chain connects TRBV28 to TRBJ2-2; 9 bases are shared with TRBD2. The V segment lost 5 bases and the J segment 3 bases; nucleotides outside the gene matches: 4. Germline values: CDR1 MDHEN, CDR2 SYDVKM. The CDR3 has 15 residues. Written as DNA, the CDR3 is TGTGCCAGCAGTGTAGCGGGAGTCCACACCGGGGAGCTGTTTTTT. Translation gives CASSVAGVHTGELFF.

V and J are TRBV28 and TRBJ1-4; 8 nucleotides align to TRBD1. Germline assignment: CDR1 MDHEN and CDR2 SYDVKM. The V gene end was trimmed by 4 bases and the J gene end by 7 bases; junction bases not matched to a gene: 8. This CDR3 has 15 amino acids. CDR3 sequence (DNA): TGTGCCAGCAGTTACAGACAGGGGTTGGGTGAAAAACTGTTTTTT. Protein product: CASSYRQGLGEKLFF.

The chain employs TRBV11-3 and TRBJ1-3; no reliable D call. The CDR3 contains 13 residues. In germline, CDR1 is SGHNT, CDR2 YENEEA. V was pared by 4 bases and J by 3 bases, with 7 bases between. In DNA, the CDR3 is TGTGCCAGCAGCTCCTCGAGTGGAAACACCATATATTTT. It specifies CASSSSSGNTIYF.

The V gene is TRBV5-1, the J gene TRBJ1-1; D gene uncertain. The V gene's germline CDR1 is SGHRS and CDR2 YFSETQ. The germline V and J ends were trimmed by 3 bases and 1 base, with 7 bases remaining between them. This CDR3 region has 13 residues. The CDR3 is CASSSRENTEAFF. The CDR3 DNA is TGCGCCAGCAGCTCCCGGGAGAACACTGAAGCTTTCTTT.

This chain joins TRBV14 and TRBJ2-1, with TRBD2 as a possible D gene (5 bases). The CDR3 consists of 17 residues. V dropped 3 bases and J dropped 6 bases, with 21 bases sitting between them. The germline V gene encodes CDR1 SGHDN and CDR2 FVKESK. The CDR3 nucleotides are TGTGCCAGCAGCCATGTACCGGTCGGACTTCAATCCAATGAGCAGTTCTTC. Translation gives CASSHVPVGLQSNEQFF.

This sequence joins TRBV28 and TRBJ1-2, with D hard to call. In germline, CDR1 is MDHEN, CDR2 SYDVKM. The V end lost 5 bases, the J end lost 4 bases, and 17 bases lay between the germline ends. CDR3 size: 15 residues. The CDR3 DNA reads as TGTGCCAGCAGTGCCGGGATCCTGGAAGGCTATGGCTACACCTTC. Residues: CASSAGILEGYGYTF.

The rearrangement joins TRBV7-3 to TRBJ2-2, with TRBD1 as a possible D gene (5 bases). Germline CDR1 and CDR2: SGHTA and FQGTGA. The CDR3 is 15 amino acids. Between the trimmed V and J ends, which lost 3 bases and 1 base, there was a span of 9 bases. The CDR3 DNA reads as TGTGCCAGCAGCTTGGACATAAGGAACACCGGGGAGCTGTTTTTT. Its protein product is CASSLDIRNTGELFF. Drawing the rest from reference TRBV7-3 and TRBJ2-2, the complete variable domain is GAGVSQTPSNKVTEKGKYVELRCDPISGHTALYWYRQSLGQGPEFLIYFQGTGAADDSGLPNDRFFAVRPEGSVSTLKIQRTERGDSAVYLCASSLDIRNTGELFFGEGSRLTVL.

This sequence joins TRBV6-6 and TRBJ1-2; 8 positions agree with TRBD1. Trimming took 6 bases from V and 6 from J; bases not matched to a gene: 3. Germline-derived CDR1 and CDR2 are MNHNY and SVGAGI (reference sequence). This CDR3 has 12 amino acids. CDR3 sequence reads: CASRTDRDGYTF. DNA for the CDR3: TGTGCCAGCAGGACGGACAGGGATGGCTACACCTTC.